Detailed here is one TCR beta chain. Its specificity is unknown. Per the germline V gene, CDR1 is SEHNR and CDR2 is FQNEAQ (reference sequence). The CDR3 runs 14 residues. V lost 5 bases and J 4 bases, leaving 15 bases between the germline ends. This record comes from a study of cytomegalovirus exposure and HLA in healthy donors. Study information: Samples from HLA-typed donors yielded about 85 million unique TCRs in an early data release.

60 Vbeta and 13 Jbeta primers were used in PCR. Sequencing was performed with immunoSEQ multiplex PCR; in TCRdb, only in-frame clones are kept and a portion is missing. This table holds about 62,000 clones, about 87% found once. Study-level results: In a later analysis, a missense DCLRE1C variant was linked to TCR beta V- and J-gene trimming. CMV serostatus was the only immune exposure information that was available. Several V segments, TRBV6-2 and TRBV6-3 among them, could not be told apart and were dropped.

Sequenced material: PBMCs. The chain combines TRBV7-9 with TRBJ2-7; TRBD2 might be the D (6 bases). The sequence came from a young man in good health and CMV-seronegative. This chain's CDR3 is CASSADGRGYEQYF. CDR3 nucleotide sequence: TGTGCCAGCAGCGCTGACGGCCGGGGGTACGAGCAGTACTTC.